This TCR beta chain was identified during a study of blood T cell repertoires in COVID-19. The wider study: Donors in the United States, Italy and Spain gave samples during acute or convalescent COVID-19. The analysed material was cDNA or gDNA that came from T cells, B-cell-depleted T cells, or PBMCs.

As originally analysed: Cell counts per sample came from amplifying reference gene primers. Clones were sequenced by immunoSEQ multiplex PCR, and TCRdb holds only the in-frame ones, with some missing. From that table come the V and J calls and clone size; the DNA was used to work out D and trimming. The sample records around 300,000 clones, over 75% being singletons. Germline CDR1 and CDR2: SGDLS and YYNGEE. The CDR3 runs to 14 residues. The trim removed 4 bases at V and 7 bases at J, leaving 8 bases unmatched. Material for sequencing was peripheral blood. The receptor's source is a man in his forties or fifties with active or convalescent COVID-19. The chain couples TRBV9 to TRBJ1-5, with 7 bases fitting TRBD1. CDR3 amino acids: CASSSGTEHQPQHF. In nucleotides, the CDR3 is TGTGCCAGCAGCTCCGGGACAGAACACCAGCCCCAGCATTTT. The variable domain in full, with the rest retrieved from reference TRBV9 and TRBJ1-5, is DSGVTQTPKHLITATGQRVTLRCSPRSGDLSVYWYQQSLDQGLQFLIQYYNGEERAKGNILERFSAQQFPDLHSELNLSSLELGDSALYFCASSSGTEHQPQHFGDGTRLSIL.